Presented here are 19 T cell receptor beta chains from one specimen sequenced in a study of cytomegalovirus exposure and HLA in healthy donors. PCR was performed using 60 Vbeta and 13 Jbeta primers. Sequencing used immunoSEQ multiplex PCR; TCRdb keeps in-frame clones, though not all of them. The data contain roughly 160,000 clones, 70% to 90% of them seen just once; the ten biggest clones take up 2% to 2.5%. The specimen was PBMCs. Receptors were obtained from a male donor in good health and CMV-seronegative.

DNA of the CDR3: TGTGCCAGCAGCTTCCTTCGGGAGTACCAAGAGACCCAGTACTTC. It codes for CASSFLREYQETQYF. The chain has TRBV7-2 and TRBJ2-5; the D gene is possibly TRBD2 (6 bases). V lost 3 bases to trimming and J lost 0 bases, with 11 bases between them. Germline CDR1 reads SGHTA; CDR2 reads FQGNSA. The CDR3 length is 15 residues.

This chain joins TRBV19 and TRBJ2-1, with 7 bases aligning to TRBD1. This CDR3 is 13 amino acids long. Germline V gene data show CDR1 as LNHDA and CDR2 as SQIVND (reference sequence). V was pared by 3 bases and J by 5 bases, with 1 base of the junction left unmatched. Here the CDR3 DNA reads TGTGCCAGTAGTATTGGGACAGACAATGAGCAGTTCTTC. This codes for CASSIGTDNEQFF. Complete variable domain (other parts from reference TRBV19 and TRBJ2-1): DGGITQSPKYLFRKEGQNVTLSCEQNLNHDAMYWYRQDPGQGLRLIYYSQIVNDFQKGDIAEGYSVSREKKESFPLTVTSAQKNPTAFYLCASSIGTDNEQFFGPGTRLTVL.

The rearrangement joins TRBV5-1 to TRBJ2-7; 15 nucleotides line up with TRBD2. The junction had 4 bases not matched to a gene; V was cut back by 0 bases and J by 6 bases. In germline, CDR1 is SGHRS, CDR2 YFSETQ. There are 16 residues in the CDR3. CDR3 protein: CASSLGTSGRACEQYF. CDR3 sequence (DNA): TGCGCCAGCAGCTTGGGGACTAGCGGGAGGGCCTGCGAGCAGTACTTC.

The chain combines TRBV6-4 with TRBJ2-3, with 7 bases fitting TRBD1. Germline V gene lookup returns CDR1 MRHNA and CDR2 SNTAGT. Trimming removed 8 bases from V and 2 bases from J; junction bases left unmatched: 7. The CDR3 consists of 14 residues. The CDR3 protein is CASSATGSTDTQYF. CDR3 sequence (DNA): TGTGCCAGCTCAGCGACAGGGTCCACAGATACGCAGTATTTT.

V is TRBV18 and J is TRBJ2-1; 11 bases map to TRBD2. Losses at the gene ends were 3 bases for V and 5 bases for J; bases not matched to a gene: 3. Per germline, CDR1 KGHSH and CDR2 LQKENI. The CDR3 has 15 amino acids. This chain's CDR3 is CASSPSTSGNNEQFF. In DNA, the CDR3 is TGTGCCAGCTCACCTTCGACTAGCGGGAACAATGAGCAGTTCTTC.

This clone is a singleton in its sample. V gene TRBV6-4 combines with J gene TRBJ2-3; 10 bases are a match to TRBD2. This CDR3 contains 15 residues. The junction had 4 bases not matched to a gene; V was cut back by 3 bases and J by 4 bases. Germline assignment: CDR1 MRHNA and CDR2 SNTAGT. The CDR3 loop reads CASSEAGGVADTQYF. In DNA, the CDR3 is TGTGCCAGCAGTGAAGCGGGGGGGGTCGCAGATACGCAGTATTTT.

The CDR3 protein is CASSKRLAGGAYNEQFF. The CDR3 DNA is TGTGCCAGCAGCAAAAGACTAGCGGGAGGGGCGTACAATGAGCAGTTCTTC. The V gene is TRBV5-4, the J gene TRBJ2-1; 14 nucleotides agree with TRBD2. The CDR3 is 17 residues long. Germline CDR1 is SGHNT and CDR2 is YYREEE (reference sequence). V lost 4 bases and J lost 4; bases outside the gene matches: 7. The entire variable domain, with the rest obtained from reference TRBV5-4 and TRBJ2-1, is as follows: ETGVTQSPTHLIKTRGQQVTLRCSSQSGHNTVSWYQQALGQGPQFIFQYYREEENGRGNFPPRFSGLQFPNYSSELNVNALELDDSALYLCASSKRLAGGAYNEQFFGPGTRLTVL.

This chain uses TRBV7-8 with TRBJ2-3; unclear D gene. CDR3 size: 12 residues. V was cut by 3 bases and J by 6 bases, with 7 bases left in between. CDR1 SGHVS and CDR2 FQNEAQ come from the germline V gene. CDR3 DNA sequence: TGTGCCAGCAGCTTGTTGCGGGATACGCAGTATTTT. Protein sequence: CASSLLRDTQYF.

V gene TRBV15 combines with J gene TRBJ2-2; the D gene is possibly TRBD2 (6 bases). V lost 1 base, J lost 6 bases, and 9 bases lay in between. CDR1 is LNHNV, CDR2 YYDKDF, per germline (reference sequence). CDR3 length: 14 residues. CDR3 DNA: TGTGCCACCAGCAGAGCGGGAGAGGCCGGGGAGCTGTTTTTT. It codes for CATSRAGEAGELFF.

The CDR3 sequence is CASSLRTGSNYGYTF. In DNA form, the CDR3 reads TGTGCCAGCAGTCTCCGGACAGGGAGTAACTATGGCTACACCTTC. The chain is built from TRBV27 and TRBJ1-2; 8 nucleotides line up with TRBD1. The trim removed 5 bases at V and 1 base at J, leaving 6 bases unmatched. Germline CDR1 and CDR2: MNHEY and SMNVEV (reference sequence). The CDR3 loop spans 15 amino acids.

This sequence joins TRBV19 and TRBJ1-3; D is possibly TRBD1 (6 bases). CDR3 length: 16 amino acids. The V and J ends lost 6 bases and 4 bases respectively, with 19 bases between them. The germline CDR1 and CDR2 sequences are LNHDA and SQIVND (reference sequence). CDR3 nucleotides: TGTGCCAGTAGGATCTGGGGCAGGGGAGACGGAAACACCATATATTTT. Its translation: CASRIWGRGDGNTIYF.

J is TRBJ2-4 and V is TRBV15; 10 bases line up with TRBD1. Trimming took 3 bases from V and 3 from J; bases not matched to a gene: 5. This CDR3 spans 16 amino acids. Germline loops: CDR1 LNHNV, CDR2 YYDKDF (reference sequence). CDR3 residues: CATSSKTGGVKNIQYF. The CDR3 nucleotides are TGTGCCACCAGCAGTAAGACAGGGGGCGTCAAAAACATTCAGTACTTC.

Here the CDR3 reads CASMGGSNQPQHF. CDR3 in DNA: TGCGCCAGCATGGGGGGTAGCAATCAGCCCCAGCATTTT. The chain combines TRBV10-2 with TRBJ1-5; possible D gene TRBD1, 5 bases. The CDR3 has 13 amino acids. Trimming took off 7 bases at V and 0 bases at J, with 7 bases between the two ends. Germline V gene lookup returns CDR1 WSHSY and CDR2 SAAADI.

This chain uses TRBV2 with TRBJ2-1; 10 bases are shared with TRBD2. Germline V gene data show CDR1 as SNHLY and CDR2 as FYNNEI. V lost 4 bases and J lost 6; bases outside the gene matches: 3. The CDR3 runs to 14 residues. CDR3 sequence: CASSVLAGVNEQFF. CDR3 sequence (DNA): TGTGCCAGCAGTGTCCTAGCGGGGGTCAATGAGCAGTTCTTC.

Of note for this clone: A read error may produce the germline difference seen at one junction end. Other DNA sequences in the same sample also yield this CDR3. The rearrangement links TRBV4-1 to TRBJ1-1, with TRBD1 as a possible D gene (6 bases). The CDR3 covers 14 residues. The V gene's germline CDR1 is MGHRA and CDR2 YSYEKL. The DNA of the CDR3 is TGCGCCAGCAGCCCACGGCAGGGGATCACTGAGGCTTTCTTT. It encodes CASSPRQGITEAFF.

The chain carries TRBV6-1 and TRBJ2-3, with TRBD1 matching over 7 bases. In germline, CDR1 is MNHNS, CDR2 SASEGT. V dropped 5 bases and J dropped 5; count of bases not matched to a gene: 7. The CDR3 is 14 amino acids. The CDR3 loop is CASSNSNRGDTQYF. As DNA, the CDR3 is TGTGCCAGCAGTAACTCGAACAGGGGAGATACGCAGTATTTT.

The J gene is TRBJ2-1, the V gene TRBV27; 12 nucleotides match TRBD2. V shed 2 bases, J shed 10 bases, and the junction held 0 bases outside the gene matches. Germline CDR1 and CDR2: MNHEY and SMNVEV (reference sequence). The CDR3 covers 13 residues. The DNA of the CDR3 is TGTGCCAGCAGTTTAACTAGCGGGGGGGAGCAGTTCTTC. Residues: CASSLTSGGEQFF.

The chain is built from TRBV27 and TRBJ2-3; TRBD1 might be the D (5 bases). Germline V lookup: CDR1 MNHEY, CDR2 SMNVEV (reference sequence). The CDR3 is 15 amino acids. The V gene lost 3 bases and the J gene lost 4 bases, with 14 bases spanning the gap. CDR3 residues: CASSFRSGWPDTQYF. CDR3 bases: TGTGCCAGCAGTTTTAGGTCAGGGTGGCCAGATACGCAGTATTTT.

This clone was observed a few times. This chain links TRBV6-5 with TRBJ2-2; D gene ambiguous. Germline CDR1 MNHEY, CDR2 SVGAGI. V was clipped by 4 bases and J by 5 bases, with 5 bases between them. The CDR3 totals 12 residues. The CDR3 coding sequence is TGTGCCAGCAGTTCACAGACCGGGGAGCTGTTTTTT. As protein: CASSSQTGELFF.